In its sample, the clone carrying this T cell receptor beta chain was seen a few times. The data were taken from a study of shared T cell receptors in the human thymus. Using immunoSEQ multiplex PCR, the repertoire was profiled, and TCRdb retains in-frame clones only, with some absent. The sample lists 630,000 or so clones, more than 70% occurring once. The sample was also linked to a second study, of human thymus T cells. From that report: Resections from corrective heart surgery supplied the thymus tissue.

The receptor's source is a boy under three years old with a congenital heart defect. Sequencing input: thymocytes.

The DNA of the CDR3 is TGTGCCAGCTCATCTACAGGGAGCTCCTACAATGAGCAGTTCTTC. Residues: CASSSTGSSYNEQFF. The rearrangement links TRBV18 to TRBJ2-1; perhaps TRBD1 as D (6 bases). CDR1 is KGHSH, CDR2 LQKENI, per germline. The V end lost 5 bases, the J end lost 0 bases, and 11 bases lay between the germline ends. The CDR3 loop spans 15 amino acids.